The sequence of this T cell receptor (beta chain) was determined in a study of shared clonotypes between healthy human individuals. The study, taken as a whole, reports: Sampling used blood alone; tissue repertoires probably differ. Represented diversity, genetic and exposure-history alike, was limited by few donors.

Assay runs were performed at deep level. The table came from immunoSEQ multiplex PCR; TCRdb's copy has only in-frame clones and leaves some out. The sample contains about 1 million clones, roughly 70% of which appear only once. Concerning this clone itself: Its specificity is not known.

Per germline, CDR1 SGHRS and CDR2 YFSETQ. Trimming took 6 bases from V and 2 from J, leaving 11 bases between them. The CDR3 runs to 14 residues. This sequence originates from a man younger than 35 in good health. Source material: memory CD4+ T cells sorted from blood. This sample's subset: CD45RA-negative fraction. This chain connects TRBV5-1 to TRBJ2-2; D is unclear. CDR3 amino acids: CASKSHSNTGELFF. CDR3 sequence (DNA): TGCGCCAGCAAATCGCATTCTAACACCGGGGAGCTGTTTTTT.